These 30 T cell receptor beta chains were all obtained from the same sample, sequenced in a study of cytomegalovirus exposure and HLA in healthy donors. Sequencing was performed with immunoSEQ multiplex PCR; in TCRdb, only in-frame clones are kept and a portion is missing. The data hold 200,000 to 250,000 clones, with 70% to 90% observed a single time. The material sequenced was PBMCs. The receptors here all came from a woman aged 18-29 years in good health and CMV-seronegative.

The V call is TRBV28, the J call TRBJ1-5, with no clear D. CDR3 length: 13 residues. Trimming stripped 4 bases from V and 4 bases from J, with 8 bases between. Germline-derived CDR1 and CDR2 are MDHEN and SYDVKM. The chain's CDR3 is CASSYGMNQPQHF. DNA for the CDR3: TGTGCCAGCAGTTACGGCATGAATCAGCCCCAGCATTTT. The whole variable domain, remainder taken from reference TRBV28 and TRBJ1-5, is DVKVTQSSRYLVKRTGEKVFLECVQDMDHENMFWYRQDPGLGLRLIYFSYDVKMKEKGDIPEGYSVSREKKERFSLILESASTNQTSMYLCASSYGMNQPQHFGDGTRLSIL.

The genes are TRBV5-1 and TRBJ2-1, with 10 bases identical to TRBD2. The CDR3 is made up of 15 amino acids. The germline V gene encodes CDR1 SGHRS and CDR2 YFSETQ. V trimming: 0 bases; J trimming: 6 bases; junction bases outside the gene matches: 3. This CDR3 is CASSLALAGVNEQFF. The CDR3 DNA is TGCGCCAGCAGCTTGGCTCTAGCGGGAGTCAATGAGCAGTTCTTC.

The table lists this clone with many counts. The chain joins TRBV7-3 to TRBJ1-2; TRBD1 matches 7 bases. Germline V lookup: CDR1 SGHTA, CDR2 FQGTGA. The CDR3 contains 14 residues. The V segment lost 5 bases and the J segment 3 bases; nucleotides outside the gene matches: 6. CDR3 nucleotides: TGTGCCAGCAGCCCAGGGGGGGCTGACTATGGCTACACCTTC. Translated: CASSPGGADYGYTF.

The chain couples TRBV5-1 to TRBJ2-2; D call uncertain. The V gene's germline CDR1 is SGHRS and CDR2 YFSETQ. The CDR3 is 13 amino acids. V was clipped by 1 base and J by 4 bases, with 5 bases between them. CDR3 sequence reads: CASSLRRTGELFF. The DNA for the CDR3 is TGCGCCAGCAGCTTGCGACGCACCGGGGAGCTGTTTTTT.

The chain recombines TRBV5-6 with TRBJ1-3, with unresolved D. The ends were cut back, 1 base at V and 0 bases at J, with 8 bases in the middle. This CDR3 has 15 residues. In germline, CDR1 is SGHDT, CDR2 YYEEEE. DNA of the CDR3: TGTGCCAGCAGCTTGAACTACAACTCTGGAAACACCATATATTTT. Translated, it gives CASSLNYNSGNTIYF. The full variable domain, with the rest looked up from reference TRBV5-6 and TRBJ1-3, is DAGVTQSPTHLIKTRGQQVTLRCSPKSGHDTVSWYQQALGQGPQFIFQYYEEEERQRGNFPDRFSGHQFPNYSSELNVNALLLGDSALYLCASSLNYNSGNTIYFGEGSWLTVV.

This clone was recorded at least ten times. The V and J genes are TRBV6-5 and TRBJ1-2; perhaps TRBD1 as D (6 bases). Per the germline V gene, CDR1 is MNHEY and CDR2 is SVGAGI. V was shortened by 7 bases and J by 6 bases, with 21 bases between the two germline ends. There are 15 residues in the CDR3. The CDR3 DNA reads TGTGCCAGCACCAGTGACAGGCGCCTCGTAGATGGCTACACCTTC. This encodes CASTSDRRLVDGYTF.

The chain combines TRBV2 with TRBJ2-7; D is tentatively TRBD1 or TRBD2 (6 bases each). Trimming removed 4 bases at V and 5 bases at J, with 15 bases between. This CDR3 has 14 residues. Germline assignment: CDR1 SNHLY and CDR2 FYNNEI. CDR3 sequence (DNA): TGTGCCAGCAGTGGTACCAGGGGCGGGAACGAGCAGTACTTC. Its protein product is CASSGTRGGNEQYF.

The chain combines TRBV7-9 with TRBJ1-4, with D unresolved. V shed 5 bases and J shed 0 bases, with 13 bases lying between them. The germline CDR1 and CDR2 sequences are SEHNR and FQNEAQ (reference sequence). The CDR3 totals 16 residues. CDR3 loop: CASSRSTVTTNEKLFF. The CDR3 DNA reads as TGTGCCAGCAGCCGGAGTACGGTAACAACTAATGAAAAACTGTTTTTT.

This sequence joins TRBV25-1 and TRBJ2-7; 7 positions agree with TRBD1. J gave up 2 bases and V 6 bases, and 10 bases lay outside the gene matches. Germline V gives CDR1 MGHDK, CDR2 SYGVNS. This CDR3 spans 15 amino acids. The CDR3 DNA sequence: TGTGCCAGCAGCCCCCGGGACAGATACCCCTACGAGCAGTACTTC. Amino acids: CASSPRDRYPYEQYF.

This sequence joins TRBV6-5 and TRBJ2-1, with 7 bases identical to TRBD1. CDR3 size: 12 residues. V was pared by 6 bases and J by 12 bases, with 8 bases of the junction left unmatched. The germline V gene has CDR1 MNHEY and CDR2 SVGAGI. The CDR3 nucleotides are TGTGCCAGCAGCAGTTGGGACAGTGGGCAGTTCTTC. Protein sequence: CASSSWDSGQFF.

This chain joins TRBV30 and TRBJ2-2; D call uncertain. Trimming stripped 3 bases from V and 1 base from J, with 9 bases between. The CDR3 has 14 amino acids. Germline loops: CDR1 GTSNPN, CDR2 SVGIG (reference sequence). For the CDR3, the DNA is TGTGCCTGGAGGCCCCCGGGGAACACCGGGGAGCTGTTTTTT. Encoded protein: CAWRPPGNTGELFF.

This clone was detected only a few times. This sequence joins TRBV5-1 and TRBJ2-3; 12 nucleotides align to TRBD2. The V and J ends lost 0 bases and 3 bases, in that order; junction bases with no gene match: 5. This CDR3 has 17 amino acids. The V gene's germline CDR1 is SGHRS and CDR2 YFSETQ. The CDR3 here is CASSLEASGRGTDTQYF. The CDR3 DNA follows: TGCGCCAGCAGCTTGGAGGCTAGCGGGAGGGGTACAGATACGCAGTATTTT.

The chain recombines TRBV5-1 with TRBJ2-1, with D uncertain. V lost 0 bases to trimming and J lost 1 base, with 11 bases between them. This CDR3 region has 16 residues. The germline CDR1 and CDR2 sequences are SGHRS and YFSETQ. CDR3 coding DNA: TGCGCCAGCAGCTTGGCCCCGGGCAGTTCCTACAATGAGCAGTTCTTC. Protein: CASSLAPGSSYNEQFF.

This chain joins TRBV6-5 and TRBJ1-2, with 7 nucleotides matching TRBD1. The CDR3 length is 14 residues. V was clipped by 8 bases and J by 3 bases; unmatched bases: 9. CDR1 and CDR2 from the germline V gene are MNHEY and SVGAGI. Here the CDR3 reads CASRWAGQYYGYTF. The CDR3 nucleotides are TGTGCCAGCCGTTGGGCGGGACAGTACTATGGCTACACCTTC.

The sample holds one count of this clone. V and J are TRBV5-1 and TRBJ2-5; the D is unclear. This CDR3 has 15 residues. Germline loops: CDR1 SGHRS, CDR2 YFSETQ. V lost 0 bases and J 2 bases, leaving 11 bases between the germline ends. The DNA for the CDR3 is TGCGCCAGCAGCTTGGGAGGCGGCCTGCAAGAGACCCAGTACTTC. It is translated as CASSLGGGLQETQYF.

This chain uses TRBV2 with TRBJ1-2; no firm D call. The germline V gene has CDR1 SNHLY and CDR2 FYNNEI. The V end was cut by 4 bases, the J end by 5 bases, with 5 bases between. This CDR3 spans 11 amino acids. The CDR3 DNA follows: TGTGCCAGCAGTGTCAATTATGGCTACACCTTC. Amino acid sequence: CASSVNYGYTF.

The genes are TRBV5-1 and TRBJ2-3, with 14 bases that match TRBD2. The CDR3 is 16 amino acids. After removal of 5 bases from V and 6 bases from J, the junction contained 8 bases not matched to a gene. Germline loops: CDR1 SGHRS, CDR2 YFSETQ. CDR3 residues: CASRLTSGGAGDTQYF. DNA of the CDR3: TGCGCCAGCAGGTTGACTAGCGGGGGGGCCGGGGATACGCAGTATTTT.

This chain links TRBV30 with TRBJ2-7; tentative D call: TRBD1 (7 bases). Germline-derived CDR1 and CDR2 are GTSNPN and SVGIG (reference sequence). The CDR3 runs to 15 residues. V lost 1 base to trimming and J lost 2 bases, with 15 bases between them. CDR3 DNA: TGTGCCTGGAGTGGTCGCGGGACAGCAGCCTACGAGCAGTACTTC. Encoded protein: CAWSGRGTAAYEQYF.

CDR3 sequence: CASARDRDYEQYF. CDR3 in DNA: TGTGCCAGTGCCCGGGACAGAGACTACGAGCAGTACTTC. The chain couples TRBV28 to TRBJ2-7; 7 positions agree with TRBD1. The ends lost 9 bases at V and 3 bases at J; junction bases unmatched: 8. Germline CDR1 MDHEN, CDR2 SYDVKM. The CDR3 totals 13 residues.

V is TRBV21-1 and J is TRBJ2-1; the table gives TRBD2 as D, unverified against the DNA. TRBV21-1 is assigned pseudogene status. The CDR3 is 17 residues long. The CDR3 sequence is CASSKALLAGPPDEQFF. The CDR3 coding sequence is TGTGCCAGCAGCAAAGCGCTCCTAGCGGGGCCCCCCGATGAGCAGTTCTTC.

CDR3 residues: CASSRRGMNTEAFF. In DNA form, the CDR3 reads TGTGCCAGTAGTAGGCGGGGTATGAACACTGAAGCTTTCTTT. The chain carries TRBV19 and TRBJ1-1, with D hard to call. The ends were cut back, 4 bases at V and 0 bases at J, with 9 bases in the middle. The CDR3 consists of 14 residues. Germline V gene lookup returns CDR1 LNHDA and CDR2 SQIVND (reference sequence).

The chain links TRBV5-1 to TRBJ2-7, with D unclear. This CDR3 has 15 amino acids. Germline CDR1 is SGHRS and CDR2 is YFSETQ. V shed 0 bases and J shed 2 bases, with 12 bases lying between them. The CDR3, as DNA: TGCGCCAGCAGCTTGGGGGTGACGTCAACCTACGAGCAGTACTTC. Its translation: CASSLGVTSTYEQYF.

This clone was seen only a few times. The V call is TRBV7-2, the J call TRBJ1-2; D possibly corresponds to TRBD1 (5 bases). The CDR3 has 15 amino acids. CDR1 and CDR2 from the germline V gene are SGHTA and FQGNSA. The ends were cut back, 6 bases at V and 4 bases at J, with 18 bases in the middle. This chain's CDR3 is CASRPSRGAGYGYTF. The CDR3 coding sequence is TGTGCCAGCAGGCCTTCGAGAGGGGCGGGCTATGGCTACACCTTC.

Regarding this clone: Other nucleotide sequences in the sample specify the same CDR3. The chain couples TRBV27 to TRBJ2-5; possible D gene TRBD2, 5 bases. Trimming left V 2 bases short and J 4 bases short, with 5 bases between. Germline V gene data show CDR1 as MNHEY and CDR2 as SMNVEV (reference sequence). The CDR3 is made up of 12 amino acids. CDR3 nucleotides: TGTGCCAGCAGTTTAGCGGGAGAGACCCAGTACTTC. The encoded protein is CASSLAGETQYF.

The CDR3 is CASSEPGDSEKLFF. In nucleotides, the CDR3 is TGTGCCAGCAGTGAACCCGGGGACAGCGAAAAACTGTTTTTT. The chain has TRBV25-1 and TRBJ1-4; 7 bases agree with TRBD1. CDR1 MGHDK and CDR2 SYGVNS come from the germline V gene. This CDR3 is 14 amino acids long. J gave up 8 bases and V 2 bases, and 5 bases lay outside the gene matches.

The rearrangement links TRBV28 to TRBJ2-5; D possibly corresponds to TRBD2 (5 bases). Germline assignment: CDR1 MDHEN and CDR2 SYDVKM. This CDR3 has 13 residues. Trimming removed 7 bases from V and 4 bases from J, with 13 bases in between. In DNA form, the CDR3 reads TGTGCCAGCACCCCATGGGCGGGAGAGACCCAGTACTTC. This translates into CASTPWAGETQYF.

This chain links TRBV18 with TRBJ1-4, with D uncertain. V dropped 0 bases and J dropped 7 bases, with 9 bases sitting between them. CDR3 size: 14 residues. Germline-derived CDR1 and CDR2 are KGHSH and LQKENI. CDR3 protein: CASSPPSQSEKLFF. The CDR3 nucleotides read TGTGCCAGCTCACCACCGTCTCAGAGTGAAAAACTGTTTTTT.

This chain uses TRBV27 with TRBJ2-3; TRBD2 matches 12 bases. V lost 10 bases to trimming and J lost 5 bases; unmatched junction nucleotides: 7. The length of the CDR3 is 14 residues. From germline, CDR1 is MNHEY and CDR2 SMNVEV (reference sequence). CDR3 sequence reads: CATRLAGVRDTQYF. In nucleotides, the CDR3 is TGTGCCACCAGACTAGCGGGAGTCCGAGATACGCAGTATTTT.

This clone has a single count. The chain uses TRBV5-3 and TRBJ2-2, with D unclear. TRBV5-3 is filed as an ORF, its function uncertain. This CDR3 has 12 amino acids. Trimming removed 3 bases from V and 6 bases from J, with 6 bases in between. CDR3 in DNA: TGTGCCAGAAGCTCCATTTCCGGGGAGCTGTTTTTT. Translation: CARSSISGELFF.

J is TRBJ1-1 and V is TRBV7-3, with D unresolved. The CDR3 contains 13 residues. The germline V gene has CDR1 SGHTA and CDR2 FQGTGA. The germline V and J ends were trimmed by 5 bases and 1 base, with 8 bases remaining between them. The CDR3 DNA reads TGTGCCAGCAGCGAACAGACGAACACTGAAGCTTTCTTT. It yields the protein CASSEQTNTEAFF.